This TCR beta chain comes out of a study of blood T cell repertoires in COVID-19. Participant-given clinical history determined each cohort assignment. Using immunoSEQ multiplex PCR, the repertoire was profiled, and TCRdb retains in-frame clones only, with some absent. The data show about 270,000 clones, 88% seen once. CDR3 length: 14 amino acids. Per the germline V gene, CDR1 is LNHDA and CDR2 is SQIVND (reference sequence). V dropped 4 bases and J dropped 4 bases, with 13 bases sitting between them. V is TRBV19 and J is TRBJ1-1; no clear D gene. The TCR originated in a woman aged 25 to 39 who had recovered from COVID-19. Sequences were obtained from PBMCs or T cells enriched from blood (not recorded which). The CDR3 coding sequence is TGTGCCAGTAGTACCTCGGGGTTGAGCACTGAAGCTTTCTTT. Translation: CASSTSGLSTEAFF.